This T cell receptor beta chain came from a study of blood T cell repertoires in COVID-19. Study information: Samples of COVID-19 (acute and convalescent) were obtained from the United States, Italy and Spain.

As processed by the authors: Nucleated cell counts were estimated from reference gene primer amplification. Using immunoSEQ multiplex PCR, the repertoire was profiled, and TCRdb retains in-frame clones only, with some absent. V, J and clone size were drawn from that table, and D and trimming were deduced from the DNA. This table holds roughly 150,000 clones, 76% found once. This clone was detected once. Sequencing input: peripheral blood. The TCR sequence derives from a woman of 80 years or more with acute or convalescent COVID-19.

CDR3 residues: CASSPLTTYEQYF. For the CDR3, the DNA is TGTGCCAGCTCACCGTTGACTACCTACGAGCAGTACTTC. The chain joins TRBV18 to TRBJ2-7; possible D gene TRBD2, 5 bases. Between the trimmed V and J ends, which lost 3 bases and 2 bases, there was a span of 8 bases. This CDR3 has 13 amino acids. The germline V gene has CDR1 KGHSH and CDR2 LQKENI. The entire variable domain, with the rest obtained from reference TRBV18 and TRBJ2-7, is as follows: NAGVMQNPRHLVRRRGQEARLRCSPMKGHSHVYWYRQLPEEGLKFMVYLQKENIIDESGMPKERFSAEFPKEGPSILRIQQVVRGDSAAYFCASSPLTTYEQYFGPGTRLTVT.